Following are 13 T cell receptor beta chains from one sample sequenced in a study of blood T cell repertoires in COVID-19. This table comes from immunoSEQ multiplex PCR, and its TCRdb copy is limited to in-frame clones, with some not included. The sample records about 180,000 clones, approximately 78% being singletons. The sample taken for sequencing was PBMCs or T cells enriched from blood (not recorded which). These receptors were taken from a woman between 50 and 59 years old who had recovered from COVID-19.

Note on this clone: Within the sample, other DNA sequences also encode this same CDR3. CDR3 amino acids: CASSRYNEQFF. The CDR3 DNA reads as TGTGCCAGCAGCCGGTACAATGAGCAGTTCTTC. This sequence joins TRBV12-3 or TRBV12-4 and TRBJ2-1, with D hard to call. The CDR3 is 11 amino acids. The V and J ends lost 6 bases and 4 bases respectively, with 4 bases between them.

The rearrangement links TRBV5-1 to TRBJ1-3; D is ambiguous. V lost 0 bases and J lost 8, with 12 bases in between. CDR1 and CDR2 (germline): SGHRS, YFSETQ. CDR3 length equals 14 residues. This CDR3 is CASSLGASRDTIYF. For the CDR3, the DNA is TGCGCCAGCAGCTTGGGTGCGTCGCGGGACACCATATATTTT.

The chain is built from TRBV28 and TRBJ2-1; 10 bases agree with TRBD2. Per germline, CDR1 MDHEN and CDR2 SYDVKM. Losses at the gene ends were 3 bases for V and 6 bases for J; bases not matched to a gene: 5. The CDR3 is made up of 15 amino acids. CDR3 residues: CASSLTVAGGNEQFF. CDR3 DNA: TGTGCCAGCAGTTTGACTGTAGCGGGGGGCAATGAGCAGTTCTTC. The variable domain in full, completed from reference TRBV28 and TRBJ2-1, reads DVKVTQSSRYLVKRTGEKVFLECVQDMDHENMFWYRQDPGLGLRLIYFSYDVKMKEKGDIPEGYSVSREKKERFSLILESASTNQTSMYLCASSLTVAGGNEQFFGPGTRLTVL.

This chain joins TRBV13 and TRBJ1-2; unclear D gene. The ends were cut back, 4 bases at V and 6 bases at J, with 12 bases in the middle. The CDR3 has 13 amino acids. The germline V gene has CDR1 PRHDT and CDR2 FYEKMQ (reference sequence). CDR3 loop: CASSSTGIHGYTF. The CDR3 DNA reads as TGTGCCAGCAGCTCAACCGGGATACATGGCTACACCTTC.

V is TRBV12-5 and J is TRBJ2-1, with D possibly being TRBD1 (6 bases). This CDR3 has 15 residues. V lost 7 bases and J 6 bases, leaving 19 bases between the germline ends. CDR1 is LGHNT and CDR2 is FRNRAP in the germline V gene. The CDR3 DNA sequence: TGTGCTAGTGCCACCAGACAGGAAGGTGGCAATGAGCAGTTCTTC. Protein sequence: CASATRQEGGNEQFF.

The rearrangement joins TRBV7-9 to TRBJ1-5; no clear D gene. The CDR3 is 13 residues long. Germline CDR1 is SEHNR and CDR2 is FQNEAQ (reference sequence). V lost 5 bases to trimming and J lost 4 bases, with 9 bases between them. CDR3: CASSADGNQPQHF. CDR3 DNA sequence: TGTGCCAGCAGCGCTGACGGGAATCAGCCCCAGCATTTT. Full variable domain (outside the CDR3, taken from reference TRBV7-9 and TRBJ1-5): DTGVSQNPRHKITKRGQNVTFRCDPISEHNRLYWYRQTLGQGPEFLTYFQNEAQLEKSRLLSDRFSAERPKGSFSTLEIQRTEQGDSAMYLCASSADGNQPQHFGDGTRLSIL.

This chain uses TRBV27 with TRBJ2-1, with TRBD2 matching over 8 bases. The CDR3 length is 17 residues. J was trimmed by 6 bases and V by 1 base; bases with no gene match: 11. Germline-derived CDR1 and CDR2 are MNHEY and SMNVEV (reference sequence). CDR3 loop: CASSLWGAGAGLNEQFF. CDR3 DNA: TGTGCCAGCAGTTTATGGGGAGCGGGAGCGGGTCTCAATGAGCAGTTCTTC.

This rearrangement joins TRBV7-9 to TRBJ2-4, with D tentatively TRBD1 (5 bases). Germline V CDR1 and CDR2: SEHNR, FQNEAQ (reference sequence). CDR3 length: 18 amino acids. Trimming took 1 base from V and 0 from J, leaving 16 bases between them. The CDR3 loop reads CASSLGQGGELAKNIQYF. Written as DNA, the CDR3 is TGTGCCAGCAGCTTAGGGCAGGGTGGAGAATTAGCCAAAAACATTCAGTACTTC.

The gene calls are TRBV27 and TRBJ1-2; 9 bases agree with TRBD1. This CDR3 is built from 13 residues. Germline V gene sequence: CDR1 MNHEY, CDR2 SMNVEV (reference sequence). With 5 bases clipped from V and 8 bases from J, the junction kept 6 bases outside the gene matches. For the CDR3, the DNA is TGTGCCAGCAGTCACGGACAGGGGTGGGGCTACACCTTC. Translated, it gives CASSHGQGWGYTF.

The V call is TRBV7-2, the J call TRBJ2-7, with D possibly matching TRBD2 (6 bases). Germline lookup yields CDR1 SGHTA and CDR2 FQGNSA. Between the trimmed V and J ends, which lost 5 bases and 0 bases, there was a span of 14 bases. This CDR3 region has 15 residues. Here the CDR3 reads CASSLGGSRSYEQYF. In DNA form, the CDR3 reads TGTGCCAGCAGCCTTGGGGGGAGTCGCTCCTACGAGCAGTACTTC.

The genes are TRBV4-3 and TRBJ2-5; 7 bases are shared with TRBD1. CDR1 and CDR2 from the germline V gene are LGHNA and YSLEER. V shed 3 bases and J 2 bases; nucleotides not matched to a gene: 3. The length of the CDR3 is 14 residues. The CDR3 DNA follows: TGCGCCAGCAGCCACACAGGGGCGCAAGAGACCCAGTACTTC. It translates to CASSHTGAQETQYF.

V and J are TRBV7-2 and TRBJ1-4; perhaps TRBD1 as D (5 bases). V lost 5 bases and J 5 bases, leaving 9 bases between the germline ends. Germline V lookup: CDR1 SGHTA, CDR2 FQGNSA. The CDR3 runs 13 residues. The CDR3 protein is CASSKRQNEKLFF. The CDR3 region has the DNA TGTGCCAGCAGCAAACGACAGAATGAAAAACTGTTTTTT.

CDR3 region: CASSLEARAANSPLHF. Written as DNA, the CDR3 is TGCGCCAGCAGCTTGGAAGCGAGGGCCGCCAATTCACCCCTCCACTTT. J is TRBJ1-6 and V is TRBV5-1, with D unresolved. CDR1 is SGHRS and CDR2 is YFSETQ in the germline V gene. The CDR3 has 16 residues. Trimming removed 0 bases from V and 7 bases from J, with 14 bases in between. The full variable domain, its missing parts supplied by reference TRBV5-1 and TRBJ1-6, is KAGVTQTPRYLIKTRGQQVTLSCSPISGHRSVSWYQQTPGQGLQFLFEYFSETQRNKGNFPGRFSGRQFSNSRSEMNVSTLELGDSALYLCASSLEARAANSPLHFGNGTRLTVT.